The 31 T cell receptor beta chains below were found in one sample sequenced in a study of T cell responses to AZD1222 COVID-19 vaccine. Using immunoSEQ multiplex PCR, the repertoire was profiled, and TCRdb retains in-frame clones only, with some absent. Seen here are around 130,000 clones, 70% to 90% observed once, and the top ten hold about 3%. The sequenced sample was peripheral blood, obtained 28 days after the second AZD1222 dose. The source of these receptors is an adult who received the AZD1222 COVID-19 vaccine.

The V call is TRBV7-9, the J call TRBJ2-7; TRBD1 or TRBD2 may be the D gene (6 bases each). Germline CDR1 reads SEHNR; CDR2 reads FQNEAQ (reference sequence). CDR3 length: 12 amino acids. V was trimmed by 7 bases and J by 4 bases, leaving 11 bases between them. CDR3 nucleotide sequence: TGTGCCAGCAACCTAGGGGGGTACGAGCAGTACTTC. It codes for CASNLGGYEQYF.

CDR3 coding DNA: TGTGCCAGCAGTGAAGCGCTTCGACAGGAGGGAACCTTC. Protein: CASSEALRQEGTF. V is TRBV2 and J is TRBJ1-2, with a tentative D call TRBD1 (6 bases). Trimming shortened V by 0 bases and J by 14 bases, and 16 bases separated the two germline ends. Germline CDR1 is SNHLY and CDR2 is FYNNEI. The length of the CDR3 is 13 residues.

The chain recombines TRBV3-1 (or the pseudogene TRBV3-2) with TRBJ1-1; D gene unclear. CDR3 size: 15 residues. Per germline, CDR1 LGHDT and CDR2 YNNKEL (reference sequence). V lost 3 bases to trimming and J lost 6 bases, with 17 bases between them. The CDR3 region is CASSQADGRAAEAFF. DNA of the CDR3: TGTGCCAGCAGCCAGGCGGACGGGAGGGCGGCTGAAGCTTTCTTT.

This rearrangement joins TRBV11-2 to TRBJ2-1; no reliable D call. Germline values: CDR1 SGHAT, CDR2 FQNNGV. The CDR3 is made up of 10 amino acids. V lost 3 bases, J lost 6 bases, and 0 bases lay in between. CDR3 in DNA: TGTGCCAGCAGCTTCAATGAGCAGTTCTTC. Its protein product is CASSFNEQFF.

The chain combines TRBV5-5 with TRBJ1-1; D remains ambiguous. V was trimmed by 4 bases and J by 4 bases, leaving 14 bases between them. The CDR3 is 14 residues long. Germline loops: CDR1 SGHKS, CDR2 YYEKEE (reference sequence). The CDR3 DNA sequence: TGTGCCAGCAGCCTCGGCCAGGTGGGCACTGAAGCTTTCTTT. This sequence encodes CASSLGQVGTEAFF. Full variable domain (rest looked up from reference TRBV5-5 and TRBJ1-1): DAGVTQSPTHLIKTRGQQVTLRCSPISGHKSVSWYQQVLGQGPQFIFQYYEKEERGRGNFPDRFSARQFPNYSSELNVNALLLGDSALYLCASSLGQVGTEAFFGQGTRLTVV.

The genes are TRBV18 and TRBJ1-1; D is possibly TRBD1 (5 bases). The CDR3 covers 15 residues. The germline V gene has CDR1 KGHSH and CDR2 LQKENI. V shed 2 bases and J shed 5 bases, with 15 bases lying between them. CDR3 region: CASSPVRGGVTEAFF. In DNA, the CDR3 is TGTGCCAGCTCACCAGTTAGGGGTGGTGTGACTGAAGCTTTCTTT.

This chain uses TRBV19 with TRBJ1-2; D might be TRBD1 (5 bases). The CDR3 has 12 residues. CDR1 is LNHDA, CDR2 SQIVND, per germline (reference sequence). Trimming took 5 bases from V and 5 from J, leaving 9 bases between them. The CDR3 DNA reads TGTGCCAGTAGTGTACAGGAGTATGGCTACACCTTC. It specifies CASSVQEYGYTF.

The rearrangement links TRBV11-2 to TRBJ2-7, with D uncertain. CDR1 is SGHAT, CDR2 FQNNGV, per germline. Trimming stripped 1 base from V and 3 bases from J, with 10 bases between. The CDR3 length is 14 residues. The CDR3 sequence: CASSLVVALYEQYF. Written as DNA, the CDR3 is TGTGCCAGCAGCTTAGTAGTGGCCCTCTACGAGCAGTACTTC.

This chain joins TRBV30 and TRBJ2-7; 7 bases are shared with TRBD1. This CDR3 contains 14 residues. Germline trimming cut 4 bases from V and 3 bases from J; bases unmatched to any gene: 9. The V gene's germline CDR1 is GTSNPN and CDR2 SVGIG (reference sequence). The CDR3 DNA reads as TGTGCCTGGACGAGGGCAGGGGGAATCTACGAGCAGTACTTC. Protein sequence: CAWTRAGGIYEQYF.

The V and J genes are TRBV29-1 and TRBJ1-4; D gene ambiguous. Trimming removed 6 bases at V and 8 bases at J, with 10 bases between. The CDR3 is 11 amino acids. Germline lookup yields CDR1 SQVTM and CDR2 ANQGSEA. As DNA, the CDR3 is TGCAGCGTCACTATTAGAGAAAAACTGTTTTTT. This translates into CSVTIREKLFF.

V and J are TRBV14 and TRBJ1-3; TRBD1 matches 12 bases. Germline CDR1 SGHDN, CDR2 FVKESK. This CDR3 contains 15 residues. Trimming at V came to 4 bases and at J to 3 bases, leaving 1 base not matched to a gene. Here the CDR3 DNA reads TGTGCCAGCAGCCGGGACAGGGGGCATGGAAACACCATATATTTT. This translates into CASSRDRGHGNTIYF. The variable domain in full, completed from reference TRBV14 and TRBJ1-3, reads EAGVTQFPSHSVIEKGQTVTLRCDPISGHDNLYWYRRVMGKEIKFLLHFVKESKQDESGMPNNRFLAERTGGTYSTLKVQPAELEDSGVYFCASSRDRGHGNTIYFGEGSWLTVV.

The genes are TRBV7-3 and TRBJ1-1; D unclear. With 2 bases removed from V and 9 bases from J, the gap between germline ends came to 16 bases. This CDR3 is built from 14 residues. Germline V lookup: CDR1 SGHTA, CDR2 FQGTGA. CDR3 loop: CASSLFSTSSQAFF. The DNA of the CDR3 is TGTGCCAGCAGCTTATTCTCAACCTCCTCTCAAGCTTTCTTT.

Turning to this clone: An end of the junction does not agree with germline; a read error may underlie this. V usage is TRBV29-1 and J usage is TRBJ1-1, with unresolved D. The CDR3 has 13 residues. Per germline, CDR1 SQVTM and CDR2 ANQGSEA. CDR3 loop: CSVEDRSHSPFVF. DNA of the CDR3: TGCAGCGTTGAAGATCGATCGCATTCCCCTTTCGTTTTT.

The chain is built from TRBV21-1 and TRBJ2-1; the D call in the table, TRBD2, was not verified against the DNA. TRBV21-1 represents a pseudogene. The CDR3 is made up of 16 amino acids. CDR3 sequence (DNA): TGTGCCAGCACAGGAAAAGCGGGGGTCTCCTACAATGAGCAGTTCTTC. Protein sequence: CASTGKAGVSYNEQFF.

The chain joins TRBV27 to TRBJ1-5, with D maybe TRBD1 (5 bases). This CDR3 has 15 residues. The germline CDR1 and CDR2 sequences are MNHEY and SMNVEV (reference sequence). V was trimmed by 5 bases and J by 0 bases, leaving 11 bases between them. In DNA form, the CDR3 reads TGTGCCAGCAGTGCCCAGACAGTTAGCAATCAGCCCCAGCATTTT. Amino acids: CASSAQTVSNQPQHF.

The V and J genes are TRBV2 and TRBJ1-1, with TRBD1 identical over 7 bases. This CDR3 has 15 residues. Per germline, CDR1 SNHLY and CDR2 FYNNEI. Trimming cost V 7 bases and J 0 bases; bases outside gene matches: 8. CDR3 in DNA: TGTGCCAGCACTATGACAGGGCTTATGAACACTGAAGCTTTCTTT. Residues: CASTMTGLMNTEAFF.

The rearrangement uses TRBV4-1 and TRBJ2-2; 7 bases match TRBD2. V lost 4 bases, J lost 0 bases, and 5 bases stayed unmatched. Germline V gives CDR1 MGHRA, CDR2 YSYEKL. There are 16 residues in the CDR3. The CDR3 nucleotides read TGCGCCAGCAGCCGGTCAGGACTAGCGAACACCGGGGAGCTGTTTTTT. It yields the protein CASSRSGLANTGELFF.

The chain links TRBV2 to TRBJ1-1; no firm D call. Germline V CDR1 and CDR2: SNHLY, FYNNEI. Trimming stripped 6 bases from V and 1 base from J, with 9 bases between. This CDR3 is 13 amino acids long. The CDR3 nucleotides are TGTGCCAGCAGCGTTACACGGAACACTGAAGCTTTCTTT. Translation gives CASSVTRNTEAFF.

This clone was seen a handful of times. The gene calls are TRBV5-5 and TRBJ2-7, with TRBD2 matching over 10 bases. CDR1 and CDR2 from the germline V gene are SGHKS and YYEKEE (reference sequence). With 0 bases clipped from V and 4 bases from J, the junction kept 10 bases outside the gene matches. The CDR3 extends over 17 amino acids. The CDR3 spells CASSLELAGRSQYEQYF. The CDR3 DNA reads TGTGCCAGCAGCTTGGAACTAGCGGGGAGATCGCAATACGAGCAGTACTTC.

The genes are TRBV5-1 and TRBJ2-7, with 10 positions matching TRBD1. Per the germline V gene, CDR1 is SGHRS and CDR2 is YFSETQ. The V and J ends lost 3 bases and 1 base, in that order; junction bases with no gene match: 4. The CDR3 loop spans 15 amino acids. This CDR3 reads CASSWGGQGSYEQYF. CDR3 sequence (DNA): TGCGCCAGCAGCTGGGGGGGACAGGGGTCCTACGAGCAGTACTTC.

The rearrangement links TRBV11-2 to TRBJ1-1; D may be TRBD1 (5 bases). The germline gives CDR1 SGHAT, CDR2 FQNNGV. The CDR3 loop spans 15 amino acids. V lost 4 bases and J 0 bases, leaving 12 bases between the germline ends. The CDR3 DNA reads TGTGCCAGCAGCTGGGGACGGGGAATGAACACTGAAGCTTTCTTT. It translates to CASSWGRGMNTEAFF.

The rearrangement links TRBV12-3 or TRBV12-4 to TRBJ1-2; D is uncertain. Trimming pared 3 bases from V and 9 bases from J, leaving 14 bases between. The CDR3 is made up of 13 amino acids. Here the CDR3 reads CASSFPALLSYTF. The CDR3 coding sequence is TGTGCCAGCAGTTTCCCAGCCCTCCTAAGCTACACCTTC.

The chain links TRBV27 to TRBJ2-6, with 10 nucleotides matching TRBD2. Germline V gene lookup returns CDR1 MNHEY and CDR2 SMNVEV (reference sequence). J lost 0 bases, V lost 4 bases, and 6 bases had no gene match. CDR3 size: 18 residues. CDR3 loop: CASSWASGGHSGANVLTF. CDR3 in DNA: TGTGCCAGCAGTTGGGCTAGCGGGGGCCACTCTGGGGCCAACGTCCTGACTTTC.

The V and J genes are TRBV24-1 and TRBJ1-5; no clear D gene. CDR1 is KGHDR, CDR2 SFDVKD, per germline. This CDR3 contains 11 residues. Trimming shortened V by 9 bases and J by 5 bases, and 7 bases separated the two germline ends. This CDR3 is CATGRYQPQHF. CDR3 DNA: TGTGCCACCGGCCGCTATCAGCCCCAGCATTTT.

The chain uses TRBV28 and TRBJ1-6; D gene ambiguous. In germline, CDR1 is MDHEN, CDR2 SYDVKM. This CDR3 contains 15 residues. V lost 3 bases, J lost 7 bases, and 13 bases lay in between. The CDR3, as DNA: TGTGCCAGCAGTTTTCTAGAGAACACCAATTCACCCCTCCACTTT. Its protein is CASSFLENTNSPLHF.

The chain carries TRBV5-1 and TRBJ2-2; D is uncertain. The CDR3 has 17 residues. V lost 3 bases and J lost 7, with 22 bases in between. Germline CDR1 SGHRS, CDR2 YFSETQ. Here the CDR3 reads CASSSLTGPDGNGELFF. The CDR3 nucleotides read TGCGCCAGCAGCTCCCTAACGGGCCCGGATGGAAACGGGGAGCTGTTTTTT.

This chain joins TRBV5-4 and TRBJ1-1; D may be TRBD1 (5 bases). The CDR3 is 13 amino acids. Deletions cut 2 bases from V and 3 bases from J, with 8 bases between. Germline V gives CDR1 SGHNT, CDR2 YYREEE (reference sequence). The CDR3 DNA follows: TGTGCCAGCAGCTTAAGCAGGGACACTGAAGCTTTCTTT. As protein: CASSLSRDTEAFF.

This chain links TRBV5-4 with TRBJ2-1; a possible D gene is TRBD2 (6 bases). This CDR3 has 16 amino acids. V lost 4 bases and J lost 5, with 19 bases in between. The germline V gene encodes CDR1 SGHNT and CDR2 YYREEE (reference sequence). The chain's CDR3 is CASSARLGGIHNEQFF. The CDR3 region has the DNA TGTGCCAGCAGCGCTAGACTAGGCGGGATCCACAATGAGCAGTTCTTC.

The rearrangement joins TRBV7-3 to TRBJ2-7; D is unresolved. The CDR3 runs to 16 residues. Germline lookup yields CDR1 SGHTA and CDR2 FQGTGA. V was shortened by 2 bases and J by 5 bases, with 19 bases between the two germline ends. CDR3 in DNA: TGTGCCAGCAGCTTAGTCCAGATTCCGGGCATGGACGAGCAGTACTTC. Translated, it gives CASSLVQIPGMDEQYF. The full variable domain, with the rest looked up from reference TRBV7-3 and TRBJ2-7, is GAGVSQTPSNKVTEKGKYVELRCDPISGHTALYWYRQSLGQGPEFLIYFQGTGAADDSGLPNDRFFAVRPEGSVSTLKIQRTERGDSAVYLCASSLVQIPGMDEQYFGPGTRLTVT.

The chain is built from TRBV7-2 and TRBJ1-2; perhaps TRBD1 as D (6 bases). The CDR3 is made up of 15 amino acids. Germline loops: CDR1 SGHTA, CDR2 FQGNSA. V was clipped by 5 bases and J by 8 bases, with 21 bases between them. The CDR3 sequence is CASSPYRTAGQGYTF. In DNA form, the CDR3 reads TGTGCCAGCAGCCCTTACCGGACAGCGGGCCAGGGCTACACCTTC. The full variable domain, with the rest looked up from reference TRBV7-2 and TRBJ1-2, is GAGVSQSPSNKVTEKGKDVELRCDPISGHTALYWYRQSLGQGLEFLIYFQGNSAPDKSGLPSDRFSAERTGGSVSTLTIQRTQQEDSAVYLCASSPYRTAGQGYTFGSGTRLTVV.

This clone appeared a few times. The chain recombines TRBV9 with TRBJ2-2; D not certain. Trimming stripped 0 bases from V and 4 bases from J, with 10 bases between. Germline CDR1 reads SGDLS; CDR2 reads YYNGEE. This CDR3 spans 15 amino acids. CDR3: CASSVEVSGTGELFF. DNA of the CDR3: TGTGCCAGCAGCGTAGAGGTGTCAGGCACCGGGGAGCTGTTTTTT.